This is a list of T cell receptor beta chains from one sample in a study of blood T cell repertoires in COVID-19. Profiled with immunoSEQ multiplex PCR; TCRdb holds only in-frame clones, not every one. Here the sample spans some 66,000 clones, 70% to 85% being singletons. The sample consisted of peripheral blood. These receptors were obtained from a man aged 60 to 69 with acute or convalescent COVID-19. The conserved cysteine and the conserved F or W are not part of the CDR3 here.

v_call | cdr3_length | cdr3_aa
TRBV14 | 13 | ASSQVLTGGEKLF
TRBV6-5 | 13 | ASSPLAGADNEQF
TRBV6-5 | 14 | ASSYGQGAKGNTIY
TRBV11-2 | 14 | ASSLGVWGEDQPQH
TRBV10-3 | 13 | ATGTGRDRGEKLF
TRBV11-3 | 13 | ASSLDGRQSQTQY
TRBV28 | 14 | ASSLRTVGGNQPQH
TRBV2 | 10 | ASSEQGNTIY
TRBV5-1 | 12 | ASSGTGKADTQY
TRBV2 | 13 | ASSEGTGLNEKLF
TRBV4-1 | 16 | ASSQEEGGAAKHQPQH
TRBV7-9 | 12 | ASSSRQHNEKLF
TRBV5-1 | 13 | ASSLTGSASYEQY
TRBV5-4 | 14 | ASSLEGSRTTDTQY
TRBV5-4 | 11 | ASSERGNSPLH
TRBV7-2 | 13 | ASSAQGHGNYGYT
TRBV7-9 | 14 | ASSLTWDSPGEKLF
TRBV7-9 | 11 | ASTPRVSTEAF
TRBV6-2/TRBV6-3 | 13 | ASNPVGRVVTEAF
TRBV5-1 | 13 | ASSLGTSGRDTQY
TRBV10-3 | 15 | AISEGRGLILNTEAF
TRBV5-5 | 13 | ASSLAGVGTGELF
TRBV5-6 | 14 | ASSFRQGGTGNTIY
TRBV19 | 16 | ASSILSGTGALMAEAF
TRBV5-1 | 16 | ASSLGGTGGSKNTEAF
TRBV6-5 | 12 | ASSYSTGFTEAF
TRBV7-9 | 11 | ASSLASYEKLF
TRBV10-2 | 13 | ASSESGGASSPLH
TRBV9 | 15 | ASSGLTRGRSKEGYT
TRBV4-1 | 12 | ASSQGPVNSPLH
TRBV5-5 | 14 | ASSLTAGTGVNEQF
TRBV6-6 | 14 | ASSESGGRAGNTIY
TRBV30 | 11 | AWSSTGLHEQY
TRBV7-2 | 12 | ASSGWGVNQPQH
TRBV5-4 | 15 | ASSLGLAGGRSNEQF
TRBV5-1 | 14 | ASSLGAGNYNSPLH
TRBV15 | 16 | ATSRARDRGSANEKLF
TRBV11-2 | 13 | ASSLSTASGNTIY
TRBV7-2 | 13 | ASSSGGDRGGPQH
TRBV7-2 | 14 | ASSLRRDRAKNIQY
TRBV4-2 | 10 | ASSLDSYGYT
TRBV6-1 | 13 | ASSEPWGENEKLF
TRBV5-5 | 14 | ASSFTSGGSASLEF
TRBV21-1 | 16 | ASSKESDRGSTNEKLF
TRBV6-2/TRBV6-3 | 11 | ASSRTGEDEAF
TRBV4-1 | 11 | ASSQPGHSPLH
TRBV9 | 16 | ASSGDRGSASYNSPLH
TRBV7-9 | 12 | ASSPNISNQPQH
TRBV6-2/TRBV6-3 | 13 | ASSPARALYNEQF
TRBV19 | 12 | ASSIEGTVGEQY
TRBV5-1 | 14 | ASSLGLTGSNQPQH